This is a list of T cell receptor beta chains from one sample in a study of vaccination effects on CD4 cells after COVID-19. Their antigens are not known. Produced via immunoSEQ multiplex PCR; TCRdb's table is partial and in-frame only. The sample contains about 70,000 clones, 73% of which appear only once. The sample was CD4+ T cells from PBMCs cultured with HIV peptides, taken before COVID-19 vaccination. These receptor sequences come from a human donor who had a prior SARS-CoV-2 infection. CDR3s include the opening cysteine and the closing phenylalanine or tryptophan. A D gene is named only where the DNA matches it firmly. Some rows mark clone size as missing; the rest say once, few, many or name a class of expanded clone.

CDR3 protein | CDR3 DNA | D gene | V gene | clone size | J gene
CASSRSQGLENEQFF | TGTGCCAGCTCAAGGTCGCAGGGGCTTGAAAATGAGCAGTTCTTC | NA | TRBV18 | NA | TRBJ2-1
CASRGLLASYNEQFF | TGTGCCAGCAGGGGACTTCTAGCCTCCTACAATGAGCAGTTCTTC | NA | TRBV6-5 | NA | TRBJ2-1
CASSSGGTQYF | TGTGCCAGCAGTAGCGGGGGGACGCAGTATTTT | TRBD2 | TRBV6-5 | NA | TRBJ2-3
CASSQTQGNEKLFF | TGTGCCAGCAGCCAAACACAGGGAAATGAAAAACTGTTTTTT | NA | TRBV3-1/TRBV3-2 | few | TRBJ1-4
CASSYSRQGRHYGYTF | TGTGCCAGCAGTTATTCGAGACAGGGGCGACACTATGGCTACACCTTC | TRBD1 | TRBV6-5 | NA | TRBJ1-2
CASSLSQSADEQFF | TGTGCCAGCAGCTTATCCCAAAGCGCCGATGAGCAGTTCTTC | NA | TRBV7-9 | NA | TRBJ2-1
CASSYSHPTSGIYNEQFF | TGTGCCAGCAGTTACTCTCATCCGACTAGCGGAATTTACAATGAGCAGTTCTTC | TRBD2 | TRBV6-2/TRBV6-3 | NA | TRBJ2-1
CASSSRGQVTQYF | TGTGCCAGTAGTTCCCGGGGGCAGGTTACGCAGTATTTT | NA | TRBV19 | NA | TRBJ2-3
CASSMGQGDSPLHF | TGTGCCAGCAGTATGGGGCAGGGTGACTCACCCCTCCACTTT | NA | TRBV5-5 | NA | TRBJ1-6
CASSQTTGGNTEAFF | TGCGCCAGCAGCCAAACTACAGGAGGGAACACTGAAGCTTTCTTT | NA | TRBV5-1 | NA | TRBJ1-1
CASTGRGWDTQYF | TGTGCCAGCACTGGCAGGGGATGGGATACGCAGTATTTT | NA | TRBV2 | NA | TRBJ2-3
CASGGGYHEQYF | TGTGCCAGCGGGGGGGGGTACCACGAGCAGTACTTC | TRBD2 | TRBV18 | NA | TRBJ2-7
CASSVLAGYEQYF | TGTGCCAGCAGTGTGTTAGCGGGCTACGAGCAGTACTTC | TRBD2 | TRBV2 | NA | TRBJ2-7
CASPWWVVQAPEAFF | TGCGCCAGCCCGTGGTGGGTGGTTCAAGCGCCTGAAGCTTTCTTT | NA | TRBV10-1 | NA | TRBJ1-1
CASSQPTGTGNTIYF | TGCGCCAGCAGCCAGCCGACAGGGACGGGAAACACCATATATTTT | TRBD1 | TRBV4-1 | NA | TRBJ1-3
CASSLVPSGLYNEQFF | TGTGCCAGCAGCTTAGTACCTAGCGGGCTATACAATGAGCAGTTCTTC | TRBD2 | TRBV7-6 | few | TRBJ2-1
CASSFTTATEAFF | TGCGCCAGCAGCTTTACTACAGCTACTGAAGCTTTCTTT | NA | TRBV5-1 | NA | TRBJ1-1
CASRATSSRGGEQFF | TGTGCCAGCAGAGCGACTAGCTCCCGGGGGGGTGAGCAGTTCTTC | TRBD2 | TRBV5-8 | NA | TRBJ2-1